One sample yielded the 30 T cell receptor beta chains listed below, sequenced in a study of blood T cell repertoires in COVID-19. Clones were sequenced by immunoSEQ multiplex PCR, and TCRdb holds only the in-frame ones, with some missing. The table records more than 350,000 clones, roughly 88% of them present only once. Material for sequencing was PBMCs or T cells enriched from blood (not recorded which). The receptors stem from a woman aged 18-29 years who had been exposed to COVID-19.

The chain recombines TRBV27 with TRBJ1-4; TRBD1 agrees at 7 bases. This CDR3 spans 14 amino acids. V dropped 8 bases and J dropped 3; count of bases not matched to a gene: 6. Germline V gives CDR1 MNHEY, CDR2 SMNVEV (reference sequence). CDR3 bases: TGTGCCAGCGCCTTACAGGGGCCTAATGAAAAACTGTTTTTT. Amino acid sequence: CASALQGPNEKLFF. Looking up the rest from reference TRBV27 and TRBJ1-4 gives the full variable domain: EAQVTQNPRYLITVTGKKLTVTCSQNMNHEYMSWYRQDPGLGLRQIYYSMNVEVTDKGDVPEGYKVSRKEKRNFPLILESPSPNQTSLYFCASALQGPNEKLFFGSGTQLSVL.

This clone appeared a single time. The rearrangement links TRBV29-1 to TRBJ1-3; 9 bases match TRBD1. V dropped 4 bases and J dropped 3; count of bases not matched to a gene: 7. CDR1 and CDR2 (germline): SQVTM, ANQGSEA. The CDR3 sequence is 15 residues long. The CDR3 nucleotides read TGCAGCGTTGCTTGGGACAGGGTCGGTGGAAACACCATATATTTT. As protein: CSVAWDRVGGNTIYF. Based on the CDR3 plus reference TRBV29-1 and TRBJ1-3, the full variable domain is SAVISQKPSRDICQRGTSLTIQCQVDSQVTMMFWYRQQPGQSLTLIATANQGSEATYESGFVIDKFPISRPNLTFSTLTVSNMSPEDSSIYLCSVAWDRVGGNTIYFGEGSWLTVV.

The chain is built from TRBV12-3 or TRBV12-4 and TRBJ2-1; 7 positions match TRBD1. The CDR3 runs to 13 residues. J was trimmed by 4 bases and V by 6 bases; bases with no gene match: 3. The CDR3 reads CASRRGLYNEQFF. In nucleotides, the CDR3 is TGTGCCAGCAGGAGGGGGCTGTACAATGAGCAGTTCTTC.

The chain employs TRBV10-3 and TRBJ2-1; TRBD2 might be the D (6 bases). The CDR3 has 18 residues. CDR1 is ENHRY, CDR2 SYGVKD, per germline. V lost 2 bases, J lost 0 bases, and 17 bases lay in between. The CDR3 reads CAISETSIAESSYNEQFF. The CDR3 DNA reads as TGTGCCATCAGTGAGACCTCTATAGCGGAGAGCTCCTACAATGAGCAGTTCTTC.

The V and J genes are TRBV12-5 and TRBJ2-1; 10 bases are a match to TRBD1. The CDR3 runs 15 residues. Germline V gene lookup returns CDR1 LGHNT and CDR2 FRNRAP. J was trimmed by 7 bases and V by 5 bases; bases with no gene match: 8. Here the CDR3 reads CASGRGDRGSNEQFF. The CDR3 DNA reads TGTGCTAGTGGTCGTGGGGACAGGGGTTCGAATGAGCAGTTCTTC. The entire variable domain, with the rest obtained from reference TRBV12-5 and TRBJ2-1, is as follows: DARVTQTPRHKVTEMGQEVTMRCQPILGHNTVFWYRQTMMQGLELLAYFRNRAPLDDSGMPKDRFSAEMPDATLATLKIQPSEPRDSAVYFCASGRGDRGSNEQFFGPGTRLTVL.

V and J are TRBV7-8 and TRBJ2-7; D gene uncertain. The CDR3 totals 12 residues. The germline V gene encodes CDR1 SGHVS and CDR2 FQNEAQ. Trimming removed 2 bases at V and 3 bases at J, with 5 bases between. CDR3 in amino acids: CASSLPLYEQYF. The CDR3 nucleotides are TGTGCCAGCAGCTTACCTCTCTACGAGCAGTACTTC.

The V and J genes are TRBV29-1 and TRBJ2-1; TRBD1 might be the D (6 bases). CDR3 length: 14 residues. Germline V gene lookup returns CDR1 SQVTM and CDR2 ANQGSEA. Trimming shortened V by 1 base and J by 0 bases, and 7 bases separated the two germline ends. The CDR3 loop is CSVEGRGSYNEQFF. CDR3 DNA sequence: TGCAGCGTTGAAGGCAGGGGCTCCTACAATGAGCAGTTCTTC.

This chain uses TRBV5-6 with TRBJ1-5, with 7 bases lining up with TRBD1. Germline CDR1 SGHDT, CDR2 YYEEEE. This CDR3 is 17 amino acids long. V shed 2 bases, J shed 6 bases, and the junction held 14 bases outside the gene matches. The CDR3 region has the DNA TGTGCCAGCAGCTTTTTCGCAGAGACAGGGATGGGTCAGCCCCAGCATTTT. Protein sequence: CASSFFAETGMGQPQHF.

This clone showed up just a few times. The chain carries TRBV7-8 and TRBJ2-3, with 11 bases that match TRBD2. Germline loops: CDR1 SGHVS, CDR2 FQNEAQ. The CDR3 runs 16 residues. The trim removed 4 bases at V and 0 bases at J, leaving 3 bases unmatched. The CDR3 region is CASSSLAGGSTDTQYF. CDR3 in DNA: TGTGCCAGCAGCTCCCTAGCGGGAGGTAGCACAGATACGCAGTATTTT.

The V and J genes are TRBV28 and TRBJ2-7; 7 bases agree with TRBD2. V lost 2 bases to trimming and J lost 3 bases; unmatched junction nucleotides: 4. Germline V CDR1 and CDR2: MDHEN, SYDVKM. The length of the CDR3 is 14 residues. CDR3 sequence: CASSLGGSIYEQYF. Written as DNA, the CDR3 is TGTGCCAGCAGTTTAGGCGGGAGCATCTACGAGCAGTACTTC.

The rearrangement links TRBV19 to TRBJ2-7; maybe TRBD1 (5 bases). Germline CDR1 and CDR2: LNHDA and SQIVND (reference sequence). The V and J ends lost 1 base and 0 bases respectively, with 10 bases between them. The CDR3 spans 15 residues. This CDR3 reads CASSIGGSSSYEQYF. The CDR3 region has the DNA TGTGCCAGTAGTATAGGGGGCTCTTCCTCCTACGAGCAGTACTTC.

This sequence joins TRBV7-9 and TRBJ2-3; TRBD2 agrees at 7 bases. Trimming took 8 bases from V and 3 from J; bases not matched to a gene: 14. This CDR3 has 16 amino acids. Per the germline V gene, CDR1 is SEHNR and CDR2 is FQNEAQ (reference sequence). CDR3 in amino acids: CASVPPGGPPTDTQYF. The CDR3 DNA follows: TGTGCCAGCGTCCCTCCGGGGGGTCCCCCAACAGATACGCAGTATTTT.

V gene TRBV9 combines with J gene TRBJ2-7, with 12 nucleotides matching TRBD2. Germline CDR1 SGDLS, CDR2 YYNGEE. Unmatched junction bases numbered 6, after V lost 4 bases and J lost 1 base. The CDR3 is 16 residues long. The DNA for the CDR3 is TGTGCCAGCAGCCCACGGACTAGCGGGATTTCCTACGAGCAGTACTTC. This sequence encodes CASSPRTSGISYEQYF.

The chain couples TRBV10-3 to TRBJ1-1, with D unresolved. Germline CDR1 ENHRY, CDR2 SYGVKD. The CDR3 runs 13 residues. The V end lost 6 bases, the J end lost 1 base, and 9 bases lay between the germline ends. The CDR3 DNA reads TGTGCCATCAGCCCGGGGTCGAACACTGAAGCTTTCTTT. This encodes CAISPGSNTEAFF.

The chain links TRBV7-6 to TRBJ2-5; TRBD2 agrees at 9 bases. The V gene's germline CDR1 is SGHVS and CDR2 FNYEAQ. The CDR3 length is 17 residues. The junction had 13 bases not matched to a gene; V was cut back by 3 bases and J by 5 bases. The CDR3 nucleotides read TGTGCCAGCAGCTTGGTAGGGGGGCGGGGGGGCCGGGAGACCCAGTACTTC. Amino acid sequence: CASSLVGGRGGRETQYF.

This clone was recorded many times. The chain combines TRBV12-3 or TRBV12-4 with TRBJ1-1; 9 bases match TRBD1. V was clipped by 5 bases and J by 7 bases; unmatched bases: 5. The CDR3 consists of 13 residues. The CDR3, as DNA: TGTGCCAGCAGTCACAGGGGGCAGGATGAAGCTTTCTTT. Its protein product is CASSHRGQDEAFF.

The chain recombines TRBV12-3 or TRBV12-4 with TRBJ2-7; TRBD2 aligns across 8 bases. This CDR3 is built from 13 residues. J gave up 11 bases and V 3 bases, and 9 bases lay outside the gene matches. The CDR3 sequence: CASSFSGNGDKYF. The CDR3 coding sequence is TGTGCCAGCAGTTTTAGCGGGAATGGAGATAAGTACTTC.

This sequence joins TRBV30 and TRBJ1-5; 11 bases fit TRBD1. The CDR3 loop spans 15 amino acids. V lost 5 bases and J lost 5; bases outside the gene matches: 8. Germline V gives CDR1 GTSNPN, CDR2 SVGIG (reference sequence). The CDR3 nucleotides are TGTGCCTGGGTTAGACCGGGACAGGGGGATCAGCCCCAGCATTTT. Translation: CAWVRPGQGDQPQHF.

This sequence joins TRBV7-6 and TRBJ2-7; 7 bases align to TRBD1. Looked up from germline, CDR1 is SGHVS and CDR2 is FNYEAQ. V shed 5 bases and J 3 bases; nucleotides not matched to a gene: 7. There are 14 residues in the CDR3. CDR3 DNA sequence: TGTGCCAGCAGCGTCGGGACAGTTGGCTACGAGCAGTACTTC. Translation gives CASSVGTVGYEQYF.

The V gene is TRBV20-1, the J gene TRBJ2-1; 8 nucleotides align to TRBD1. This CDR3 has 11 residues. The germline V gene encodes CDR1 DFQATT and CDR2 SNEGSKA (reference sequence). CDR3 coding DNA: TGCAGGCCAGGACAGGGTAATGAGCAGTTCTTC. Encoded protein: CRPGQGNEQFF.

The rearrangement uses TRBV19 and TRBJ1-1; a weak D match, TRBD1 (6 bases). Germline-derived CDR1 and CDR2 are LNHDA and SQIVND (reference sequence). Deletions cut 11 bases from V and 5 bases from J, with 12 bases between. The CDR3 is made up of 11 amino acids. The CDR3 loop reads CAGGGGTEAFF. The CDR3 DNA reads TGTGCCGGAGGGGGGGGGACTGAAGCTTTCTTT.

The chain couples TRBV15 to TRBJ2-7; D might be TRBD1 (6 bases). The CDR3 loop spans 15 amino acids. The germline CDR1 and CDR2 sequences are LNHNV and YYDKDF (reference sequence). Trimming removed 2 bases at V and 5 bases at J, with 16 bases between. The CDR3 bases are TGTGCCACCAGCAGATTGCAGGGGACGGATCACGAGCAGTACTTC. Protein: CATSRLQGTDHEQYF.

The chain has TRBV7-2 and TRBJ2-1; the match to TRBD1 covers 7 bases. Germline CDR1 and CDR2: SGHTA and FQGNSA. The J segment lost 6 bases and the V segment lost 1 base, leaving 9 bases of the junction unmatched. The CDR3 loop spans 16 amino acids. CDR3 sequence reads: CASSLVFLTGPNEQFF. CDR3 DNA: TGTGCCAGCAGCTTAGTATTTTTGACAGGGCCCAATGAGCAGTTCTTC.

The count of this clone is one. The rearrangement links TRBV4-3 to TRBJ2-2; 7 bases align to TRBD1. Trimming removed 0 bases from V and 4 bases from J; junction bases left unmatched: 2. Germline V lookup: CDR1 LGHNA, CDR2 YSLEER. The CDR3 is made up of 15 amino acids. The CDR3 protein is CASSQDNRGTGELFF. DNA for the CDR3: TGCGCCAGCAGCCAAGATAACAGGGGCACCGGGGAGCTGTTTTTT.

The chain is built from TRBV6-4 and TRBJ1-6, with D perhaps TRBD1 (5 bases). Germline assignment: CDR1 MRHNA and CDR2 SNTAGT. V shed 2 bases and J shed 8 bases, with 13 bases lying between them. CDR3 size: 15 residues. The CDR3 bases are TGTGCCAGCAGTGACACAGGACTAAGGCATTCACCCCTCCACTTT. The encoded protein is CASSDTGLRHSPLHF.

The V gene is TRBV2, the J gene TRBJ2-1; D gene uncertain. Deletions cut 1 base from V and 10 bases from J, with 5 bases between. The CDR3 loop spans 11 amino acids. Germline V gene sequence: CDR1 SNHLY, CDR2 FYNNEI. The CDR3 DNA follows: TGTGCCAGCAGTGAAGGACACGAGCAGTTCTTC. This encodes CASSEGHEQFF.

This sequence joins TRBV19 and TRBJ2-2, with 10 nucleotides matching TRBD2. The CDR3 totals 15 residues. Germline CDR1 LNHDA, CDR2 SQIVND (reference sequence). Trimming at V came to 5 bases and at J to 4 bases, leaving 4 bases not matched to a gene. CDR3 region: CASSLAGGPTGELFF. The CDR3 bases are TGTGCCAGTAGTTTAGCGGGAGGTCCCACCGGGGAGCTGTTTTTT.

The chain is built from TRBV25-1 and TRBJ2-7; 9 bases map to TRBD1. The V gene's germline CDR1 is MGHDK and CDR2 SYGVNS. V trimming: 5 bases; J trimming: 3 bases; junction bases outside the gene matches: 8. This CDR3 has 15 amino acids. CDR3 loop: CASSHRDRENYEQYF. The CDR3 DNA follows: TGTGCCAGCAGTCACCGGGACAGGGAAAACTACGAGCAGTACTTC.

The chain uses TRBV5-1 and TRBJ1-5; 9 bases are shared with TRBD1. CDR3 length equals 15 residues. The J segment lost 4 bases and the V segment lost 2 bases, leaving 4 bases of the junction unmatched. The V gene's germline CDR1 is SGHRS and CDR2 YFSETQ. The CDR3 sequence: CASSFEGQGNQPQHF. CDR3 bases: TGCGCCAGCAGCTTTGAGGGACAGGGAAATCAGCCCCAGCATTTT.

This clone appeared once. The J gene is TRBJ2-1, the V gene TRBV4-1, with 11 bases fitting TRBD2. V shed 3 bases, J shed 9 bases, and the junction held 7 bases outside the gene matches. The CDR3 consists of 15 residues. CDR1 is MGHRA and CDR2 is YSYEKL in the germline V gene. This chain's CDR3 is CASSQVAGGLGEQFF. In DNA, the CDR3 is TGCGCCAGCAGCCAGGTAGCGGGGGGGCTGGGTGAGCAGTTCTTC.